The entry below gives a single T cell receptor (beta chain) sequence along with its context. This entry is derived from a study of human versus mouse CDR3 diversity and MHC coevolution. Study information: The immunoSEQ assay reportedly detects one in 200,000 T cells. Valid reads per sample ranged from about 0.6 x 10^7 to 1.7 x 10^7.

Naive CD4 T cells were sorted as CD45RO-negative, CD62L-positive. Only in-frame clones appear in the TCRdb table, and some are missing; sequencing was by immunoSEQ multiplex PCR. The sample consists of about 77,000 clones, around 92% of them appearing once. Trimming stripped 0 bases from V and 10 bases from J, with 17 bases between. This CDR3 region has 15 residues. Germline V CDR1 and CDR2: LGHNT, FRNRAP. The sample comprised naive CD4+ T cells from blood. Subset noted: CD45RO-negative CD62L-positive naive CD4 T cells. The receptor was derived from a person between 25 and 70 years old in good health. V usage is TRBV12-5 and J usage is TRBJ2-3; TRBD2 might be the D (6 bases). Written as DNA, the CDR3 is TGTGCTAGTGGTTTGGTTGGTGCCTCCGGGAGCGCGCAGTATTTT. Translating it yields CASGLVGASGSAQYF.